This entry lists 9 T cell receptor beta chains sequenced from one sample in a study of early T cells in non-severe SARS-CoV-2 infection. TCRdb fed the 5' RACE reads into MiXCR, producing one record per CDR3 protein. The data contain around 60,000 distinct CDR3 sequences, 20% to 25% of them singletons. This material consisted of whole blood, taken at baseline. The receptor set was obtained from an adult who was a healthcare worker with PCR-confirmed SARS-CoV-2 infection or an uninfected control (not recorded which).

In its sample, this clonotype was seen many times. This chain connects TRBV7-9 to TRBJ2-7, with 9 bases matching TRBD1. From germline, CDR1 is SEHNR and CDR2 FQNEAQ (reference sequence). V was clipped by 3 bases and J by 0 bases; unmatched bases: 3. The CDR3 has 15 residues. CDR3: CASSLGTGPSYEQYF. The DNA for the CDR3 is TGTGCCAGCAGCTTGGGGACAGGGCCCTCCTACGAGCAGTACTTC.

As regards this clonotype: The junction departs from germline at one end; a sequencing error may be responsible. The rearrangement joins TRBV12-3 or TRBV12-4 to TRBJ2-5; tentative D call: TRBD1 (6 bases). There are 12 residues in the CDR3. The CDR3 sequence: CTSRTLGGTQYF. The CDR3 nucleotides are TGTACCAGCAGGACCCTAGGGGGGACCCAGTACTTC.

This clonotype was seen only a few times. The J gene is TRBJ1-1, the V gene TRBV5-1; the D is unclear. The V gene's germline CDR1 is SGHRS and CDR2 YFSETQ. The CDR3 is 14 residues long. V was clipped by 0 bases and J by 4 bases, with 10 bases between them. The CDR3, as DNA: TGCGCCAGCAGCTTGGCCCCGGAAAGCACTGAAGCTTTCTTT. Residues: CASSLAPESTEAFF.

The J gene is TRBJ2-5, the V gene TRBV14, with D hard to call. V was clipped by 0 bases and J by 3 bases, with 8 bases between them. Germline assignment: CDR1 SGHDN and CDR2 FVKESK. The CDR3 covers 14 residues. The CDR3: CASSQERAEETQYF. CDR3 DNA sequence: TGTGCCAGCAGCCAAGAACGGGCCGAAGAGACCCAGTACTTC.

This clonotype turned up a few times. The rearrangement links TRBV2 to TRBJ2-1; D not resolved. The ends were cut back, 7 bases at V and 4 bases at J, with 14 bases in the middle. The CDR3 spans 14 residues. Germline CDR1 SNHLY, CDR2 FYNNEI. The CDR3 is CASTVGTDYNEQFF. In DNA form, the CDR3 reads TGTGCCAGCACCGTGGGAACAGATTACAATGAGCAGTTCTTC.

This chain links TRBV2 with TRBJ2-2; 8 bases map to TRBD2. J gave up 4 bases and V 5 bases, and 6 bases lay outside the gene matches. The CDR3 extends over 15 amino acids. Per the germline V gene, CDR1 is SNHLY and CDR2 is FYNNEI. This CDR3 reads CASSFSGGPTGELFF. CDR3 bases: TGTGCCAGCAGTTTCTCGGGGGGGCCCACCGGGGAGCTGTTTTTT.

This clonotype was seen only a few times. This sequence joins TRBV7-3 and TRBJ1-1, with D possibly being TRBD1 (6 bases). The length of the CDR3 is 14 residues. V was shortened by 5 bases and J by 4 bases, with 14 bases between the two germline ends. The V gene's germline CDR1 is SGHTA and CDR2 FQGTGA. CDR3 amino acids: CASSATGMTTEAFF. In DNA, the CDR3 is TGTGCCAGCAGCGCAACAGGGATGACCACTGAAGCTTTCTTT.

The chain recombines TRBV5-1 with TRBJ2-3; the D is unclear. The V and J ends lost 0 bases and 3 bases respectively, with 11 bases between them. This CDR3 has 15 residues. The germline V gene encodes CDR1 SGHRS and CDR2 YFSETQ. The CDR3 reads CASSLEGASTDTQYF. The CDR3 region has the DNA TGCGCCAGCAGCTTGGAGGGCGCCTCGACAGATACGCAGTATTTT.

This clonotype occurred a few times. The chain combines TRBV6-6 with TRBJ2-3; D perhaps matches TRBD1 (6 bases). Germline assignment: CDR1 MNHNY and CDR2 SVGAGI (reference sequence). The CDR3 runs 13 residues. V was cut by 6 bases and J by 2 bases, with 9 bases left in between. In DNA form, the CDR3 reads TGTGCCAGCAGACGGACAGTCACAGATACGCAGTATTTT. This sequence encodes CASRRTVTDTQYF.